What follows are 27 T cell receptor beta chains derived from one specimen sequenced in a study of T cell repertoires in cytomegalovirus infection. TCRdb itself ran the reads through MiXCR, one entry per CDR3 protein. The table has 650,000 to 900,000 distinct CDR3 sequences, 30% to 35% seen once. No antigen has been assigned to these receptors. The sequencing used cultured CD8+ T cells from PBMCs, collected from culture after CMV antigen stimulation. The origin of the receptors is a human donor in good health (CMV status not recorded). Some clones in this sample may be carry-over from other donors' samples.

This clonotype was counted a few times. The rearrangement links TRBV7-9 to TRBJ1-2; possible D gene TRBD1, 6 bases. The ends were cut back, 4 bases at V and 1 base at J, with 16 bases in the middle. The CDR3 length is 16 residues. The V gene's germline CDR1 is SEHNR and CDR2 FQNEAQ (reference sequence). CDR3 DNA: TGTGCCAGCAGCTCACGACAGGTGCCCTATAACTATGGCTACACCTTC. This gives the protein CASSSRQVPYNYGYTF. The full variable domain, with the rest looked up from reference TRBV7-9 and TRBJ1-2, is DTGVSQNPRHKITKRGQNVTFRCDPISEHNRLYWYRQTLGQGPEFLTYFQNEAQLEKSRLLSDRFSAERPKGSFSTLEIQRTEQGDSAMYLCASSSRQVPYNYGYTFGSGTRLTVV.

The chain employs TRBV19 and TRBJ2-7; D is unresolved. The V gene lost 1 base and the J gene lost 6 bases, with 13 bases spanning the gap. Germline CDR1 LNHDA, CDR2 SQIVND (reference sequence). The CDR3 sequence is 14 residues long. CDR3 amino acids: CASSIAGDLLEQYF. CDR3 nucleotides: TGTGCCAGTAGTATAGCCGGCGATCTACTCGAGCAGTACTTC.

This rearrangement joins TRBV6-1 to TRBJ2-1; 9 bases fit TRBD1. Per the germline V gene, CDR1 is MNHNS and CDR2 is SASEGT. The J segment lost 3 bases and the V segment lost 1 base, leaving 10 bases of the junction unmatched. CDR3 size: 18 residues. CDR3: CASSEGVTGGGFYNEQFF. Written as DNA, the CDR3 is TGTGCCAGCAGTGAAGGGGTGACAGGGGGTGGCTTCTACAATGAGCAGTTCTTC.

This clonotype was observed many times. The chain carries TRBV27 and TRBJ2-1; D is unclear. CDR1 and CDR2 (germline): MNHEY, SMNVEV (reference sequence). The V end was cut by 2 bases, the J end by 0 bases, with 2 bases between. CDR3 length: 13 residues. CDR3 DNA sequence: TGTGCCAGCAGTTTAAACTCCTACAATGAGCAGTTCTTC. It yields the protein CASSLNSYNEQFF.

V gene TRBV14 combines with J gene TRBJ2-3, with 7 bases identical to TRBD1. V was clipped by 2 bases and J by 2 bases; unmatched bases: 7. The germline gives CDR1 SGHDN, CDR2 FVKESK. The CDR3 contains 16 residues. CDR3 sequence reads: CASSQITGANTDTQYF. DNA for the CDR3: TGTGCCAGCAGCCAAATCACAGGGGCCAACACAGATACGCAGTATTTT.

This clonotype was picked up many times. The CDR3 coding sequence is TGTGCCAGCAGTCCCCAGGGCTACAATGAGCAGTTCTTC. Amino acids: CASSPQGYNEQFF. This chain connects TRBV7-6 to TRBJ2-1, with D tentatively TRBD1 (5 bases). The CDR3 spans 13 residues. Trimming pared 6 bases from V and 3 bases from J, leaving 9 bases between. Germline CDR1 SGHVS, CDR2 FNYEAQ.

This chain joins TRBV10-1 and TRBJ1-1, with D perhaps matching TRBD1 (6 bases). V was pared by 1 base and J by 4 bases, with 10 bases between. Germline CDR1 reads WNHNN; CDR2 reads SYGVQD (reference sequence). The CDR3 runs 14 residues. The CDR3 DNA is TGCGCCAGCAGTGAGTATGGGACAAGCACTGAAGCTTTCTTT. This sequence encodes CASSEYGTSTEAFF.

The V and J genes are TRBV5-5 and TRBJ1-1, with D tentatively TRBD1 (6 bases). V was trimmed by 9 bases and J by 2 bases, leaving 17 bases between them. CDR1 and CDR2 from the germline V gene are SGHKS and YYEKEE (reference sequence). This CDR3 is 14 amino acids long. This CDR3 is CAKKRRTENTEAFF. The CDR3 DNA reads TGTGCCAAAAAGAGGAGGACAGAAAACACTGAAGCTTTCTTT.

The V and J genes are TRBV27 and TRBJ2-7; D may be TRBD1 (6 bases). Looked up from germline, CDR1 is MNHEY and CDR2 is SMNVEV (reference sequence). Trimming took 8 bases from V and 2 from J, leaving 16 bases between them. This CDR3 region has 14 residues. CDR3 sequence reads: CASSRGGRTYEQYF. In nucleotides, the CDR3 is TGTGCCAGCTCCCGTGGGGGCCGCACCTACGAGCAGTACTTC.

This clonotype showed up just a few times. V usage is TRBV7-9 and J usage is TRBJ2-3; D may be TRBD1 (5 bases). Trimming stripped 3 bases from V and 0 bases from J, with 13 bases between. Germline V CDR1 and CDR2: SEHNR, FQNEAQ (reference sequence). CDR3 length: 16 residues. The CDR3 here is CASSFFQGRSTDTQYF. The CDR3 DNA reads TGTGCCAGCAGCTTTTTTCAGGGCCGGAGCACAGATACGCAGTATTTT. The variable domain in full, with the rest retrieved from reference TRBV7-9 and TRBJ2-3, is DTGVSQNPRHKITKRGQNVTFRCDPISEHNRLYWYRQTLGQGPEFLTYFQNEAQLEKSRLLSDRFSAERPKGSFSTLEIQRTEQGDSAMYLCASSFFQGRSTDTQYFGPGTRLTVL.

The J gene is TRBJ1-1, the V gene TRBV6-2 or TRBV6-3; D possibly corresponds to TRBD1 (5 bases). V lost 9 bases to trimming and J lost 1 base, with 15 bases between them. From germline, CDR1 is MNHEY and CDR2 SVGEGT. This CDR3 is 14 amino acids long. This CDR3 reads CASDPRGTNTEAFF. The DNA of the CDR3 is TGTGCCAGTGACCCCCGGGGGACGAACACTGAAGCTTTCTTT.

Details on this clonotype: This may be a read error: a much more frequent sequence differs by one nucleotide. This sequence joins TRBV7-8 and TRBJ2-3; no definite D call. CDR1 is SGHVS and CDR2 is FQNEAQ in the germline V gene. Trimming left V 1 base short and J 4 bases short, with 6 bases between. This CDR3 has 13 amino acids. The CDR3 nucleotides read TGTGCCAGCAGCTTAGTTGGCCCAGATACGCAGTATTTT. This gives the protein CASSLVGPDTQYF.

This clonotype was recorded once. The V and J genes are TRBV12-3 or TRBV12-4 and TRBJ1-1; 7 nucleotides agree with TRBD1. This CDR3 is built from 13 residues. V gave up 7 bases and J gave up 6 bases; unmatched junction bases: 8. The CDR3 here is CASTPDRVAEAFF. The CDR3 DNA reads as TGTGCCAGCACCCCCGACAGGGTCGCTGAAGCTTTCTTT.

This chain joins TRBV14 and TRBJ2-3; D is perhaps TRBD2 (5 bases). V was cut by 4 bases and J by 2 bases, with 19 bases left in between. The CDR3 length is 17 residues. CDR1 and CDR2 from the germline V gene are SGHDN and FVKESK. The CDR3 reads CASSPRSGEKDTDTQYF. CDR3 nucleotide sequence: TGTGCCAGCAGCCCGAGGAGTGGGGAGAAGGACACAGATACGCAGTATTTT. The variable domain in full, with the rest retrieved from reference TRBV14 and TRBJ2-3, is EAGVTQFPSHSVIEKGQTVTLRCDPISGHDNLYWYRRVMGKEIKFLLHFVKESKQDESGMPNNRFLAERTGGTYSTLKVQPAELEDSGVYFCASSPRSGEKDTDTQYFGPGTRLTVL.

The chain uses TRBV20-1 and TRBJ2-6, with a weak D call TRBD2 (6 bases). Trimming took 1 base from V and 0 from J, leaving 13 bases between them. The CDR3 is made up of 17 amino acids. Per germline, CDR1 DFQATT and CDR2 SNEGSKA (reference sequence). The CDR3 coding sequence is TGCAGTGCTAGAGCAGGGAGGAGCAACTCTGGGGCCAACGTCCTGACTTTC. Encoded protein: CSARAGRSNSGANVLTF.

This clonotype was counted ten times or more. The V gene is TRBV7-6, the J gene TRBJ2-3; D is undetermined. V was pared by 5 bases and J by 3 bases, with 21 bases between. Germline assignment: CDR1 SGHVS and CDR2 FNYEAQ. The CDR3 sequence is 17 residues long. The CDR3 coding sequence is TGTGCCAGCAGCCCTACCGGGCTCCGTATCGGGACAGATACGCAGTATTTT. This translates into CASSPTGLRIGTDTQYF.

This clonotype appeared a single time. This sequence joins TRBV10-3 and TRBJ2-7; TRBD1 matches at 8 bases. Losses at the gene ends were 4 bases for V and 3 bases for J; bases not matched to a gene: 8. CDR1 and CDR2 (germline): ENHRY, SYGVKD. The CDR3 totals 15 residues. CDR3 in DNA: TGTGCCATCAGTGGGCTGACAGGGGCCGGCTACGAGCAGTACTTC. Its protein is CAISGLTGAGYEQYF.

Remarks on this clonotype: An end of the junction differs from the germline gene, which may be a read error. V usage is TRBV6-6 and J usage is TRBJ1-1; tentatively, D is TRBD1 (5 bases). Per germline, CDR1 MNHNY and CDR2 SVGAGI (reference sequence). This CDR3 is 15 amino acids long. The CDR3 here is CASSSWTFDSTEVFF. The CDR3 coding sequence is TGTGCCAGCAGTAGCTGGACATTTGATAGCACTGAAGTTTTCTTT.

The rearrangement uses TRBV6-1 and TRBJ2-1, with 8 bases matching TRBD2. CDR1 is MNHNS and CDR2 is SASEGT in the germline V gene. This CDR3 comprises 13 residues. The junction had 8 bases not matched to a gene; V was cut back by 6 bases and J by 10 bases. CDR3 coding DNA: TGTGCCAGCAGGGGACTAGGCGATTCCGAGCAGTTCTTC. Translation: CASRGLGDSEQFF.

This clonotype was detected only a few times. The V gene is TRBV27, the J gene TRBJ2-2; D remains ambiguous. The ends were cut back, 4 bases at V and 2 bases at J, with 11 bases in the middle. The length of the CDR3 is 15 residues. Germline loops: CDR1 MNHEY, CDR2 SMNVEV (reference sequence). The CDR3 region is CASSWAGPNTGELFF. The CDR3 bases are TGTGCCAGCAGTTGGGCCGGGCCTAACACCGGGGAGCTGTTTTTT.

The CDR3 sequence is CASSITGGLQETQYF. CDR3 sequence (DNA): TGTGCCAGTAGTATTACAGGGGGCTTACAAGAGACCCAGTACTTC. The rearrangement links TRBV19 to TRBJ2-5; 9 nucleotides match TRBD1. Germline V CDR1 and CDR2: LNHDA, SQIVND (reference sequence). CDR3 length: 15 residues. Germline trimming cut 3 bases from V and 2 bases from J; bases unmatched to any gene: 4.

The rearrangement uses TRBV28 and TRBJ2-1, with D unresolved. V was pared by 1 base and J by 8 bases, with 9 bases between. The CDR3 is 13 amino acids. The V gene's germline CDR1 is MDHEN and CDR2 SYDVKM. CDR3: CASSLSVRDEQFF. CDR3 nucleotide sequence: TGTGCCAGCAGTTTATCGGTGAGAGATGAGCAGTTCTTC.

This clonotype was seen a few times. The chain uses TRBV10-3 and TRBJ1-2; 7 bases line up with TRBD1. V dropped 4 bases and J dropped 4; count of bases not matched to a gene: 6. The CDR3 is 14 amino acids. CDR1 and CDR2 (germline): ENHRY, SYGVKD. The CDR3 bases are TGTGCCATCAGTGGCGGAGGGGACAGCTATGGCTACACCTTC. Its translation is CAISGGGDSYGYTF.

This clonotype was picked up many times. The chain employs TRBV7-8 and TRBJ1-5; 7 bases align to TRBD1. V gave up 1 base and J gave up 4 bases; unmatched junction bases: 4. In germline, CDR1 is SGHVS, CDR2 FQNEAQ. The CDR3 sequence is 15 residues long. The CDR3 here is CASSLGGGLNQPQHF. The DNA of the CDR3 is TGTGCCAGCAGCTTAGGAGGGGGCTTAAATCAGCCCCAGCATTTT.

This clonotype turned up a few times. This rearrangement joins TRBV10-3 to TRBJ2-7, with a weak D call TRBD2 (6 bases). The CDR3 is made up of 13 amino acids. CDR1 ENHRY and CDR2 SYGVKD come from the germline V gene. V was clipped by 11 bases and J by 0 bases, with 14 bases between them. The DNA for the CDR3 is TGTGCCGCCGGGACGGACTACTCCTACGAGCAGTACTTC. It translates to CAAGTDYSYEQYF.

The genes are TRBV9 and TRBJ2-3; 14 bases are a match to TRBD2. The CDR3 spans 16 residues. The germline gives CDR1 SGDLS, CDR2 YYNGEE. J gave up 5 bases and V 4 bases, and 6 bases lay outside the gene matches. CDR3 loop: CASSSWTSGGKDTQYF. In DNA form, the CDR3 reads TGTGCCAGCAGCTCTTGGACTAGCGGGGGGAAAGATACGCAGTATTTT.

This clonotype was detected only a few times. This chain connects TRBV27 to TRBJ2-7, with D unresolved. This CDR3 contains 13 residues. V lost 5 bases and J lost 2, with 10 bases in between. Germline loops: CDR1 MNHEY, CDR2 SMNVEV (reference sequence). Here the CDR3 DNA reads TGTGCCAGCAGTAGTTCTGGGGCCTACGAGCAGTACGTC. Translated: CASSSSGAYEQYV.